Included here is one T cell receptor (beta chain) sequence, with context. Its antigen is currently unknown. V lost 2 bases and J 1 base, leaving 10 bases between the germline ends. The CDR3 has 15 residues. The germline CDR1 and CDR2 sequences are SGHDT and YYEEEE. This specimen comes from a study of blood T cells in healthy people across ages. Findings of the study overall: Unsorted PBMCs blocked a conclusive comparison of naive and antigen-experienced cells. Long-lived donors exceeded aged donors in naive CD4+ cells and diversity.

A second PCR of 7 to 11 cycles used a sample-barcoded 5' primer and a J-beta primer mix. MiXCR was run by TCRdb on the 5' RACE reads, yielding one entry per CDR3 protein. The table shows almost 300,000 distinct CDR3 sequences, with roughly 26% occurring only once. The donors, aged about 6 to 90, were healthy Caucasians from Russia. The receptor comes from a woman in her sixties or seventies in good health. The rearrangement joins TRBV5-6 to TRBJ2-4, with TRBD1 as a possible D gene (6 bases). What was sequenced was blood. CDR3 sequence: CASSLSQGAKNIQYF. For the CDR3, the DNA is TGTGCCAGCAGCTTATCTCAGGGGGCCAAAAACATTCAGTACTTC.